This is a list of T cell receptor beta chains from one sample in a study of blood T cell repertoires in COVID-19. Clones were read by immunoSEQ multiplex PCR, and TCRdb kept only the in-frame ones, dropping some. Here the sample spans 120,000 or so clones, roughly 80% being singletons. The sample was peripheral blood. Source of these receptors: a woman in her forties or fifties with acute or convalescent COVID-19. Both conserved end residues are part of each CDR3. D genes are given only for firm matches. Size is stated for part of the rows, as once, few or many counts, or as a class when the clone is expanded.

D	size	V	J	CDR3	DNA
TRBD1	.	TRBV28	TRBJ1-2	CATATGPGGYTF	TGTGCCACCGCGACAGGGCCGGGAGGCTACACCTTC
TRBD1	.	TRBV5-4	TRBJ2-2	CASSPRGRGRTGELFF	TGTGCCAGCAGCCCCCGAGGCAGGGGGCGTACCGGGGAGCTGTTTTTT
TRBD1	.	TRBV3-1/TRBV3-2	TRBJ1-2	CASSPPGTGRHGYTF	TGTGCCAGCAGTCCCCCCGGGACAGGGCGTCACGGCTACACCTTC
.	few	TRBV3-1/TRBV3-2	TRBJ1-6	CASSQEVGAAGNSPLHF	TGTGCCAGCAGCCAAGAAGTGGGGGCCGCAGGGAATTCACCCCTCCACTTT
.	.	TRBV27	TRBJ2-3	CASSPLAGATDTQYF	TGTGCCAGCAGCCCTTTGGCGGGGGCCACAGATACGCAGTATTTT
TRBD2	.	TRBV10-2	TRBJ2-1	CASRVTSGGYNEQFF	TGCGCCAGCAGGGTTACTAGCGGGGGTTACAATGAGCAGTTCTTC
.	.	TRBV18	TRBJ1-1	CASSPRQIRQKIPEAFF	TGTGCCAGCTCACCACGGCAAATTCGACAGAAGATCCCTGAAGCTTTCTTT
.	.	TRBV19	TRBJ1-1	CASWGGEMTEAFF	TGTGCCAGTTGGGGAGGGGAGATGACTGAAGCTTTCTTT
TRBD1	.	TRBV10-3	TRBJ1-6	CAIRNTDRGFDSPLHF	TGTGCCATCAGGAACACGGACAGGGGGTTTGATTCACCCCTCCACTTT
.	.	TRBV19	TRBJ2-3	CASSMDSLGDTQYF	TGTGCCAGTAGTATGGACAGTTTGGGAGATACGCAGTATTTT
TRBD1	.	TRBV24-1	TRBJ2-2	CATSDPPDRVSTGELFF	TGTGCCACCAGTGACCCTCCCGACAGGGTCTCCACCGGGGAGCTGTTTTTT
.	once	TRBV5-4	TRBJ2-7	CASSADRAYEQYF	TGTGCCAGCAGCGCCGACAGAGCCTACGAGCAGTACTTC
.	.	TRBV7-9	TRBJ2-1	CASSLPQGLNEQFF	TGTGCCAGCAGCTTACCTCAGGGTCTGAATGAGCAGTTCTTC
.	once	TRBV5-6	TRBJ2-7	CASSLEAVPSYEQYF	TGTGCCAGCAGCTTGGAGGCGGTTCCCTCCTACGAGCAGTACTTC
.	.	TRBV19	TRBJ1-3	CASSKITGRATGNTIYF	TGTGCCAGTAGTAAAATAACAGGAAGGGCTACTGGAAACACCATATATTTT
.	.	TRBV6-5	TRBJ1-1	CASSLGAGNTEAFF	TGTGCCAGCTCCTTGGGGGCCGGGAACACTGAAGCTTTCTTT
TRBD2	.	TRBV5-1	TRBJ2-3	CASSSQTSGDTDTQYF	TGCGCCAGCAGCTCTCAGACTAGCGGGGATACAGATACGCAGTATTTT
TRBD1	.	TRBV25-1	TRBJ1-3	CASGGQGAGIRSGNTIYF	TGTGCCAGCGGGGGACAGGGGGCTGGTATTCGCTCTGGAAACACCATATATTTT
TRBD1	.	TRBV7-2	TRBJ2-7	CASSLSPGTGTEQYF	TGTGCCAGCAGCTTATCCCCCGGGACAGGGACCGAGCAGTACTTC
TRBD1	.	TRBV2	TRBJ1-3	CASSKPTGGGNTIYF	TGTGCCAGCAGTAAACCGACAGGGGGGGGGAACACCATATATTTT
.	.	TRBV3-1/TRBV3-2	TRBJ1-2	CASSQGNYYGYTF	TGTGCCAGCAGCCAAGGCAACTACTATGGCTACACCTTC
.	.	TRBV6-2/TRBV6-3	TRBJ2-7	CASSRLGRGLVGYEQYF	TGTGCCAGCAGCCGACTCGGCAGGGGCCTCGTGGGCTACGAGCAGTACTTC